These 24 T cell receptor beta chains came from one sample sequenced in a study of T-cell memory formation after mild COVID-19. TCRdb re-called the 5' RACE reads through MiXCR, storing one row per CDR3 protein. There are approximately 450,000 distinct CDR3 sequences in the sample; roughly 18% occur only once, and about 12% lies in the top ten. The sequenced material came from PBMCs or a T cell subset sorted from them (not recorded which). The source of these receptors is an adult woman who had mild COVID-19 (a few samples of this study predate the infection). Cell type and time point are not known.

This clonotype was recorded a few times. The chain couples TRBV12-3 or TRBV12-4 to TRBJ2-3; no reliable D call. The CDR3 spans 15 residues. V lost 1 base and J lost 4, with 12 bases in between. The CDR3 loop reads CASSLEGRVADTQYF. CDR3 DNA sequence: TGTGCCAGCAGTTTAGAGGGCCGGGTGGCAGATACGCAGTATTTT.

The CDR3: CASSGAGDFGEQFF. In nucleotides, the CDR3 is TGTGCCAGCAGCGGAGCGGGAGATTTTGGTGAGCAGTTCTTC. This rearrangement joins TRBV7-9 to TRBJ2-1; TRBD2 agrees at 8 bases. The V gene end was trimmed by 5 bases and the J gene end by 9 bases; junction bases not matched to a gene: 9. Germline V CDR1 and CDR2: SEHNR, FQNEAQ (reference sequence). This CDR3 region has 14 residues.

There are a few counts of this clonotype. CDR3 sequence (DNA): TGTGCCAGCAGCTTTGTTCTGACAGGGAAATACGAGCAGTACTTC. This translates into CASSFVLTGKYEQYF. The chain carries TRBV5-5 and TRBJ2-7, with 7 bases that match TRBD1. CDR3 length equals 15 residues. Losses at the gene ends were 2 bases for V and 4 bases for J; bases not matched to a gene: 9. Germline CDR1 and CDR2: SGHKS and YYEKEE (reference sequence).

The CDR3 coding sequence is TGTGCCAGCAGCTCCCGAGACGGTAACAATGAGCAGTTCTTC. Translated: CASSSRDGNNEQFF. The V call is TRBV11-1, the J call TRBJ2-1; D unresolved. Between the trimmed V and J ends, which lost 4 bases and 5 bases, there was a span of 12 bases. This CDR3 spans 14 amino acids. Per the germline V gene, CDR1 is SGHAT and CDR2 is FQDESV (reference sequence).

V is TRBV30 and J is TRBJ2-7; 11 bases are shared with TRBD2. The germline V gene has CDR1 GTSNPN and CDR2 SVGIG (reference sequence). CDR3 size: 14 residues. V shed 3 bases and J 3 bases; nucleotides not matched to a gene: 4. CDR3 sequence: CAWSLLAGVYEQYF. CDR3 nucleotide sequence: TGTGCCTGGAGCCTACTAGCGGGAGTCTACGAGCAGTACTTC. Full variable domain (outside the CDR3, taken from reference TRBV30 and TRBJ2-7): SQTIHQWPATLVQPVGSPLSLECTVEGTSNPNLYWYRQAAGRGLQLLFYSVGIGQISSEVPQNLSASRPQDRQFILSSKKLLLSDSGFYLCAWSLLAGVYEQYFGPGTRLTVT.

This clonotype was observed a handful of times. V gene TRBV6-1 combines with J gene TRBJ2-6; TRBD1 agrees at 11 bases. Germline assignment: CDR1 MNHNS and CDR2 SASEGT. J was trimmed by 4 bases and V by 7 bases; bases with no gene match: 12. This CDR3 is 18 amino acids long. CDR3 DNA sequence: TGTGCCAGCACCGTAGAGGGGACAGGGGGATCCGGGGCCAACGTCCTGACTTTC. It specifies CASTVEGTGGSGANVLTF.

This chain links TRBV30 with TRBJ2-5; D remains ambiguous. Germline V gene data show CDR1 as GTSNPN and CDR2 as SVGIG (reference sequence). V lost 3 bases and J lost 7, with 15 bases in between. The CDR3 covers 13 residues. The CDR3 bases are TGTGCCTGGAGAAGTAACCCGTCTCGGACCCAGTACTTC. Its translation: CAWRSNPSRTQYF.

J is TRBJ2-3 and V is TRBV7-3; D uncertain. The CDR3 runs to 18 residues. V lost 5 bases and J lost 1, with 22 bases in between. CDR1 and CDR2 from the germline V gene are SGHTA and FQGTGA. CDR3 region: CASSPDVWAWGRTDTQYF. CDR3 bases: TGTGCCAGCAGCCCCGATGTTTGGGCATGGGGTCGCACAGATACGCAGTATTTT.

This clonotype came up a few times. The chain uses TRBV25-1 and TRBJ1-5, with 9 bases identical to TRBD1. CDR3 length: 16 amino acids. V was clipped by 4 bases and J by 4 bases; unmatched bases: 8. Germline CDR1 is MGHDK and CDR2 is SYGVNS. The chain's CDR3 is CASSGLTGGANQPQHF. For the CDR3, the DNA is TGTGCCAGCAGTGGCCTCACAGGGGGCGCGAATCAGCCCCAGCATTTT.

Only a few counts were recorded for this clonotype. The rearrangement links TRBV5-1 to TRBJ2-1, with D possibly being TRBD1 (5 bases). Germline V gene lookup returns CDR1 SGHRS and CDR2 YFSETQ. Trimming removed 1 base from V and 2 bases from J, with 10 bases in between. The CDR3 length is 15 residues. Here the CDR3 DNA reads TGCGCCAGCAGCTTGAGTAGGGGCGCCTACAATGAGCAGTTCTTC. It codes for CASSLSRGAYNEQFF. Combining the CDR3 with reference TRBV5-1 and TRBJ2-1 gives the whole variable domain KAGVTQTPRYLIKTRGQQVTLSCSPISGHRSVSWYQQTPGQGLQFLFEYFSETQRNKGNFPGRFSGRQFSNSRSEMNVSTLELGDSALYLCASSLSRGAYNEQFFGPGTRLTVL.

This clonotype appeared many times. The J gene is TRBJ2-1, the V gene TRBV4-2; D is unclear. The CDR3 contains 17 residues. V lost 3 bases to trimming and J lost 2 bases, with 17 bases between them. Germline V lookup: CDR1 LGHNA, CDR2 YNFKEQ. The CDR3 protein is CASSQRKVSGTYNEQFF. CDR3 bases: TGTGCCAGCAGCCAGCGAAAGGTGTCTGGGACCTACAATGAGCAGTTCTTC.

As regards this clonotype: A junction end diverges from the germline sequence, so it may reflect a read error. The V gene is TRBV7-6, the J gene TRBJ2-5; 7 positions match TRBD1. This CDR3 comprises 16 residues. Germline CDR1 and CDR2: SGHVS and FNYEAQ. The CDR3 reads CVSSSTQGQERGAQYF. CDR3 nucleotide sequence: TGTGTCAGCAGCTCGACCCAAGGACAGGAACGAGGGGCCCAGTACTTC.

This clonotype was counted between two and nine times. The CDR3 nucleotides read TGTGCCAGCAGCCGTTTTCCAGGGCTGGGCTCCTACAATGAGCAGTTCTTC. Amino acids: CASSRFPGLGSYNEQFF. This rearrangement joins TRBV11-2 to TRBJ2-1, with D perhaps TRBD1 (5 bases). This CDR3 contains 17 residues. The germline V and J ends were trimmed by 5 bases and 0 bases, with 17 bases remaining between them. Germline V gene sequence: CDR1 SGHAT, CDR2 FQNNGV.

This CDR3 reads CASSWTSGRNEQYF. In nucleotides, the CDR3 is TGTGCCAGTAGTTGGACTAGCGGGAGAAACGAGCAGTACTTC. The chain uses TRBV19 and TRBJ2-7; 13 bases agree with TRBD2. CDR1 and CDR2 from the germline V gene are LNHDA and SQIVND (reference sequence). This CDR3 spans 14 amino acids. V lost 5 bases to trimming and J lost 5 bases; unmatched junction nucleotides: 3.

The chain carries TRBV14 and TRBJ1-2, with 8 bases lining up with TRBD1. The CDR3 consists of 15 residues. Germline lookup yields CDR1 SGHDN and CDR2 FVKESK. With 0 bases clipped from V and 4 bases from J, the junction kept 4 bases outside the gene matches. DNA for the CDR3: TGTGCCAGCAGCCAAGATTTAACAGGGGGCTATGGCTACACCTTC. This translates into CASSQDLTGGYGYTF.

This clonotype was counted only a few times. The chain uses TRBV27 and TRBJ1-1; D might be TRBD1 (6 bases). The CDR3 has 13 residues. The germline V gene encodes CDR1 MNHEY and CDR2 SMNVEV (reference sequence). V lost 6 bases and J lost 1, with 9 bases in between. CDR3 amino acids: CASRRGENTEAFF. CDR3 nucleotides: TGTGCCAGCAGGAGGGGGGAGAACACTGAAGCTTTCTTT.

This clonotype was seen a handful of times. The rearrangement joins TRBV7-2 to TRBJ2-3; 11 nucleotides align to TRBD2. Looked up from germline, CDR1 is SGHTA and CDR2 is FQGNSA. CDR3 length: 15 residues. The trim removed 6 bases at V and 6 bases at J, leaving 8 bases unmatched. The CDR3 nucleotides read TGTGCCAGCAGGTTCACTAGCGGGAGCTGGGATACGCAGTATTTT. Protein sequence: CASRFTSGSWDTQYF.

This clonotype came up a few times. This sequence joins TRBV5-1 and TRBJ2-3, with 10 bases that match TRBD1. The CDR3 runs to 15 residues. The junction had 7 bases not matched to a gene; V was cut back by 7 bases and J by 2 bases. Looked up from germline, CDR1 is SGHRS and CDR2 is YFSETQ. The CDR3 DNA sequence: TGCGCCAGCGGCGCCGGGACAGGGGTCACAGATACGCAGTATTTT. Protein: CASGAGTGVTDTQYF.

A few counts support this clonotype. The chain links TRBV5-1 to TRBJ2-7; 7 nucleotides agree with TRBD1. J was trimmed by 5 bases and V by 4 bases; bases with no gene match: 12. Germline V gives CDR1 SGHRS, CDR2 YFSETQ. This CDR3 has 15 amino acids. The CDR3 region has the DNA TGCGCCAGCAGCCGGGACAGTCCCCATTTAGACGAGCAGTACTTC. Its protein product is CASSRDSPHLDEQYF. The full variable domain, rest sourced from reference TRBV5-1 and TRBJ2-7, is KAGVTQTPRYLIKTRGQQVTLSCSPISGHRSVSWYQQTPGQGLQFLFEYFSETQRNKGNFPGRFSGRQFSNSRSEMNVSTLELGDSALYLCASSRDSPHLDEQYFGPGTRLTVT.

CDR3 region: CASRSSGGRETQYF. For the CDR3, the DNA is TGTGCCAGCAGGAGTAGCGGAGGGAGAGAGACCCAGTACTTC. The chain uses TRBV6-1 and TRBJ2-5; D is possibly TRBD2 (6 bases). CDR1 is MNHNS, CDR2 SASEGT, per germline. The CDR3 length is 14 residues. V was trimmed by 6 bases and J by 4 bases, leaving 15 bases between them.

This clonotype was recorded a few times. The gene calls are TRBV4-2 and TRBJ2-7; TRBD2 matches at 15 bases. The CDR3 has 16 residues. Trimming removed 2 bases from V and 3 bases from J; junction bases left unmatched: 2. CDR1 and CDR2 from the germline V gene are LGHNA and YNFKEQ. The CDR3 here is CASSQLGLAGGYEQYF. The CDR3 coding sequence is TGTGCCAGCAGCCAACTGGGACTAGCGGGGGGCTACGAGCAGTACTTC.

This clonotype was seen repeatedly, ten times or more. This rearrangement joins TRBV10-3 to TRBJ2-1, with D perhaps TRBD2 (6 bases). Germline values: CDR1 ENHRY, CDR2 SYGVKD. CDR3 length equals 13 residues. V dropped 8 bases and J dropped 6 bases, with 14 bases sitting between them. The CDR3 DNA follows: TGTGCCATCGAAACGGGGGAATCCAATGAGCAGTTCTTC. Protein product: CAIETGESNEQFF.

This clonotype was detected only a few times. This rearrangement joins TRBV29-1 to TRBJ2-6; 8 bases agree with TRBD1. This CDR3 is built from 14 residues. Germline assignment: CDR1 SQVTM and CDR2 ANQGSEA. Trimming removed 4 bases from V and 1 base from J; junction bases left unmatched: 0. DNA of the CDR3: TGCAGCGTTGGGACAGGGTCTGGGGCCAACGTCCTGACTTTC. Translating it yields CSVGTGSGANVLTF.

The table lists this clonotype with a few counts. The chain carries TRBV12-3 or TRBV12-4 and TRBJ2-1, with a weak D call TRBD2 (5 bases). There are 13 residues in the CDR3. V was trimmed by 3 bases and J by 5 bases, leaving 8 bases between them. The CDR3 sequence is CASSFPGNNEQFF. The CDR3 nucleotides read TGTGCCAGCAGTTTCCCGGGAAACAATGAGCAGTTCTTC.